Below are 22 T cell receptor beta chains sequenced from a single sample in a study of blood T cell repertoires in COVID-19. Measured with immunoSEQ multiplex PCR; TCRdb has only the in-frame clones, and not every one. The sample consists of about 100,000 clones, 86% of them appearing once. Sequencing was performed on peripheral blood. The source is a woman aged 55 to 70 in a cohort sampled during active or convalescent COVID-19.

This sequence joins TRBV2 and TRBJ1-5; D is possibly TRBD1 (5 bases). CDR3 length: 15 amino acids. The germline V and J ends were trimmed by 5 bases and 2 bases, with 13 bases remaining between them. Germline V lookup: CDR1 SNHLY, CDR2 FYNNEI. Here the CDR3 DNA reads TGTGCCAGCAGTTCCGGGACTATCGGCAATCAGCCCCAGCATTTT. Translated, it gives CASSSGTIGNQPQHF.

V usage is TRBV7-9 and J usage is TRBJ1-1; D may be TRBD1 (5 bases). Trimming removed 3 bases at V and 1 base at J, with 12 bases between. The germline CDR1 and CDR2 sequences are SEHNR and FQNEAQ (reference sequence). The CDR3 loop spans 15 amino acids. The DNA for the CDR3 is TGTGCCAGCAGCTTCCTCCCGACAGCGAACACTGAAGCTTTCTTT. Translated, it gives CASSFLPTANTEAFF. The full variable domain, rest sourced from reference TRBV7-9 and TRBJ1-1, is DTGVSQNPRHKITKRGQNVTFRCDPISEHNRLYWYRQTLGQGPEFLTYFQNEAQLEKSRLLSDRFSAERPKGSFSTLEIQRTEQGDSAMYLCASSFLPTANTEAFFGQGTRLTVV.

This clone was counted a single time. This sequence joins TRBV5-1 and TRBJ1-6; 10 bases match TRBD1. This CDR3 comprises 15 residues. V shed 7 bases and J 8 bases; nucleotides not matched to a gene: 9. Per germline, CDR1 SGHRS and CDR2 YFSETQ. This chain's CDR3 is CASSSRQGADSPLHF. Here the CDR3 DNA reads TGCGCCAGCTCTTCACGACAGGGGGCGGATTCACCCCTCCACTTT.

The V call is TRBV19, the J call TRBJ1-1, with no clear D. The germline CDR1 and CDR2 sequences are LNHDA and SQIVND (reference sequence). Trimming shortened V by 8 bases and J by 1 base, and 11 bases separated the two germline ends. The CDR3 length is 13 residues. In DNA form, the CDR3 reads TGTGCCAGTTCGAGGGCTCGGAACACTGAAGCTTTCTTT. This translates into CASSRARNTEAFF. The whole variable domain, filled in from reference TRBV19 and TRBJ1-1, reads DGGITQSPKYLFRKEGQNVTLSCEQNLNHDAMYWYRQDPGQGLRLIYYSQIVNDFQKGDIAEGYSVSREKKESFPLTVTSAQKNPTAFYLCASSRARNTEAFFGQGTRLTVV.

The chain employs TRBV19 and TRBJ2-1, with D perhaps TRBD2 (6 bases). The germline V and J ends were trimmed by 5 bases and 10 bases, with 24 bases remaining between them. The germline CDR1 and CDR2 sequences are LNHDA and SQIVND (reference sequence). The CDR3 is 16 amino acids. CDR3 nucleotide sequence: TGTGCCAGTAGTGGTACGCCCCTCCCGGTGAGCGGGGAGCAGTTCTTC. Protein sequence: CASSGTPLPVSGEQFF.

The genes are TRBV28 and TRBJ2-1, with 11 bases lining up with TRBD2. V was pared by 7 bases and J by 8 bases, with 4 bases of the junction left unmatched. Germline CDR1 reads MDHEN; CDR2 reads SYDVKM. The CDR3 spans 13 residues. CDR3 nucleotides: TGTGCCAGCATAGCGGGAGGGCCCGATGAGCAGTTCTTC. This translates into CASIAGGPDEQFF.

The V and J genes are TRBV29-1 and TRBJ1-1; no clear D. CDR3 length: 10 amino acids. Germline loops: CDR1 SQVTM, CDR2 ANQGSEA. The V end lost 6 bases, the J end lost 11 bases, and 13 bases lay between the germline ends. This chain's CDR3 is CSVVPTRAFF. DNA for the CDR3: TGCAGCGTCGTGCCAACCAGGGCTTTCTTT.

V and J are TRBV25-1 and TRBJ1-2; no reliable D call. There are 12 residues in the CDR3. The ends were cut back, 5 bases at V and 4 bases at J, with 8 bases in the middle. From germline, CDR1 is MGHDK and CDR2 SYGVNS. Here the CDR3 DNA reads TGTGCCAGCAGTTCTGGCGGCTATGGCTACACCTTC. Amino acid sequence: CASSSGGYGYTF.

This rearrangement joins TRBV18 to TRBJ1-1, with D tentatively TRBD1 (5 bases). Trimming took 1 base from V and 1 from J, leaving 7 bases between them. Germline-derived CDR1 and CDR2 are KGHSH and LQKENI. The CDR3 has 14 amino acids. The DNA of the CDR3 is TGTGCCAGCTCACCACGGGGCAGGAACACTGAAGCTTTCTTT. It is translated as CASSPRGRNTEAFF.

The chain couples TRBV28 to TRBJ1-4, with TRBD1 matching over 9 bases. Trimming removed 4 bases from V and 10 bases from J; junction bases left unmatched: 7. The CDR3 length is 14 residues. The V gene's germline CDR1 is MDHEN and CDR2 SYDVKM. Written as DNA, the CDR3 is TGTGCCAGCAGTTCCGGGACAGGGATAGGAAAACTGTTTTTT. Translated: CASSSGTGIGKLFF.

The rearrangement joins TRBV9 to TRBJ1-1, with 8 bases identical to TRBD1. V dropped 6 bases and J dropped 7; count of bases not matched to a gene: 8. Per germline, CDR1 SGDLS and CDR2 YYNGEE. The CDR3 loop spans 13 amino acids. As DNA, the CDR3 is TGTGCCAGCACGGGACAGGCATTTGGTGAAGCTTTCTTT. As protein: CASTGQAFGEAFF.

This rearrangement joins TRBV5-5 to TRBJ2-1, with TRBD2 identical over 14 bases. Germline V gene sequence: CDR1 SGHKS, CDR2 YYEKEE (reference sequence). The CDR3 runs to 16 residues. J was trimmed by 7 bases and V by 0 bases; bases with no gene match: 3. CDR3 DNA: TGTGCCAGCAGCTTGGGGGGGACTAGCGGGAGTAATGAGCAGTTCTTC. It specifies CASSLGGTSGSNEQFF.

This clone occurred once. The V and J genes are TRBV5-1 and TRBJ2-2, with 7 bases identical to TRBD1. The CDR3 has 15 amino acids. Germline CDR1 SGHRS, CDR2 YFSETQ. V lost 2 bases to trimming and J lost 1 base; unmatched junction nucleotides: 2. CDR3 protein: CASSLRGQNTGELFF. CDR3 sequence (DNA): TGCGCCAGCAGCTTAAGGGGGCAGAACACCGGGGAGCTGTTTTTT.

The V gene is TRBV19, the J gene TRBJ1-5; TRBD1 agrees at 9 bases. CDR3 length: 13 amino acids. V shed 5 bases and J 5 bases; nucleotides not matched to a gene: 1. From germline, CDR1 is LNHDA and CDR2 SQIVND (reference sequence). The CDR3: CASSDRGYQPQHF. Here the CDR3 DNA reads TGTGCCAGTAGTGACAGGGGGTATCAGCCCCAGCATTTT.

V and J are TRBV19 and TRBJ2-7; TRBD1 matches 11 bases. CDR1 LNHDA and CDR2 SQIVND come from the germline V gene (reference sequence). V lost 4 bases to trimming and J lost 6 bases; unmatched junction nucleotides: 14. This CDR3 comprises 17 residues. The CDR3 reads CASSTATGTGGLVEQYF. CDR3 DNA: TGTGCCAGTAGTACAGCCACCGGGACAGGGGGTCTCGTCGAGCAGTACTTC.

The chain links TRBV15 to TRBJ1-2; D unresolved. Deletions cut 6 bases from V and 5 bases from J, with 10 bases between. Germline V CDR1 and CDR2: LNHNV, YYDKDF (reference sequence). The CDR3 extends over 12 amino acids. For the CDR3, the DNA is TGTGCCACCAGGTCCGCGGCGTATGGCTACACCTTC. It codes for CATRSAAYGYTF.

The chain couples TRBV9 to TRBJ2-1; D remains unclear. V lost 0 bases, J lost 4 bases, and 11 bases lay in between. This CDR3 contains 15 residues. Germline-derived CDR1 and CDR2 are SGDLS and YYNGEE. CDR3 bases: TGTGCCAGCAGCGTAGCCGGAGCAGTTTACAATGAGCAGTTCTTC. Its translation: CASSVAGAVYNEQFF. Using reference TRBV9 and TRBJ2-1 for the parts outside the CDR3, the full variable domain is DSGVTQTPKHLITATGQRVTLRCSPRSGDLSVYWYQQSLDQGLQFLIQYYNGEERAKGNILERFSAQQFPDLHSELNLSSLELGDSALYFCASSVAGAVYNEQFFGPGTRLTVL.

The rearrangement uses TRBV11-2 and TRBJ2-5, with 9 nucleotides matching TRBD2. The CDR3 is 14 amino acids. V was pared by 5 bases and J by 5 bases, with 6 bases of the junction left unmatched. Germline V CDR1 and CDR2: SGHAT, FQNNGV. The CDR3 protein is CASSRPSGMETQYF. CDR3 DNA sequence: TGTGCCAGCAGCCGACCTAGCGGGATGGAGACCCAGTACTTC.

A single count supports this clone. V and J are TRBV5-8 and TRBJ1-1, with D possibly TRBD1 on 6 matching bases. CDR1 is SGHTS, CDR2 YDEGEE, per germline. The CDR3 runs 16 residues. The V gene lost 2 bases and the J gene lost 0 bases, with 14 bases spanning the gap. The CDR3 DNA sequence: TGTGCCAGCAGCTTTTCGGCAGGGGCAATGAACACTGAAGCTTTCTTT. Translated, it gives CASSFSAGAMNTEAFF.

The chain is built from TRBV5-1 and TRBJ2-3, with 8 bases fitting TRBD2. The germline V gene encodes CDR1 SGHRS and CDR2 YFSETQ. The CDR3 extends over 16 amino acids. After removal of 1 base from V and 2 bases from J, the junction contained 6 bases not matched to a gene. The CDR3 DNA is TGCGCCAGCAGCTTGCCCACTAGCGGAAACACAGATACGCAGTATTTT. Amino acids: CASSLPTSGNTDTQYF.

V and J are TRBV28 and TRBJ2-3; TRBD1 might be the D (6 bases). Germline values: CDR1 MDHEN, CDR2 SYDVKM. The CDR3 totals 12 residues. The germline V and J ends were trimmed by 7 bases and 6 bases, with 11 bases remaining between them. The CDR3 is CASTRGGDTQYF. CDR3 coding DNA: TGTGCCAGCACCAGGGGTGGGGATACGCAGTATTTT. The full variable domain, rest sourced from reference TRBV28 and TRBJ2-3, is DVKVTQSSRYLVKRTGEKVFLECVQDMDHENMFWYRQDPGLGLRLIYFSYDVKMKEKGDIPEGYSVSREKKERFSLILESASTNQTSMYLCASTRGGDTQYFGPGTRLTVL.

J is TRBJ1-1 and V is TRBV28; D is unclear. V shed 6 bases and J shed 1 base, with 12 bases lying between them. The CDR3 length is 14 residues. CDR1 and CDR2 from the germline V gene are MDHEN and SYDVKM. The CDR3 is CASRTVSPNTEAFF. Here the CDR3 DNA reads TGTGCCAGCAGAACGGTGTCTCCGAACACTGAAGCTTTCTTT.